A selection of T cell receptor beta chains follows, all from one sample in a study of cytomegalovirus exposure and HLA in healthy donors. TCRdb's copy holds only in-frame clones and misses some; the assay was immunoSEQ multiplex PCR. The sample consists of under 200,000 clones, around 86% of them appearing once. Sequenced input: PBMCs. These receptors all stem from a human donor in good health. The CDR3 runs from the conserved cysteine through the conserved F or W. Each record gives: clone size, CDR3 length, J gene, D gene, V gene, CDR3 DNA, CDR3 protein. D genes are given only for firm matches. Clone size is given for some rows only: seen once, a few or many times, or a class if the clone is expanded.

>-|12|TRBJ2-3|-|TRBV19
TGTGCCAGTAGCATATACGGTGATACGCAGTATTTT
CASSIYGDTQYF
>-|15|TRBJ1-6|-|TRBV7-2
TGTGCCAGCAGCTTTTCGAGCTCCTATAATTCACCCCTCCACTTT
CASSFSSSYNSPLHF
>-|15|TRBJ2-1|TRBD2|TRBV6-5
TGTGCCAGCAGTACCGGGACTAGCGGTTTCCATGAGCAGTTCTTC
CASSTGTSGFHEQFF
>-|14|TRBJ1-5|TRBD1|TRBV6-1
TGTGCCAGCAGCCTACAGGGGCGCAATCAGCCCCAGCATTTT
CASSLQGRNQPQHF
>-|16|TRBJ1-1|-|TRBV7-2
TGTGCCAGCAGCTTAGGGGCAGGGGAAATGAACACTGAAGCTTTCTTT
CASSLGAGEMNTEAFF
>-|13|TRBJ1-6|-|TRBV25-1
TGTGCCAGCAGTGAATATTTTAAATCACCCCTCCACTTT
CASSEYFKSPLHF
>-|16|TRBJ1-3|-|TRBV21-1
TGTGCCAGCAGCATGACAGGGGTCGTCTGTGGAAACACCATATATTTT
CASSMTGVVCGNTIYF
>-|14|TRBJ1-2|TRBD1|TRBV4-1
TGCGCCAGCAGCCAAGAAGGGACAGGGAGTGGCTACACCTTC
CASSQEGTGSGYTF
>-|15|TRBJ1-2|TRBD1|TRBV7-9
TGTGCCAGCAGTTGGGACAGGGAAAGACACTATGGCTACACCTTC
CASSWDRERHYGYTF
>-|15|TRBJ1-1|TRBD1|TRBV5-6
TGTGCCAGCAGCTCGGAGACAGGGCGGGGCACTGAAGCTTTCTTT
CASSSETGRGTEAFF
>-|13|TRBJ1-1|-|TRBV4-1
TGCGCCAGCAGCCAAGTTAAGAACACTGAAGCTTTCTTT
CASSQVKNTEAFF
>-|16|TRBJ2-5|-|TRBV4-1
TGCGCCAGCAGCCAAGTGGACGGCGGGGTGGGAGAGACCCAGTACTTC
CASSQVDGGVGETQYF
>-|13|TRBJ1-2|-|TRBV5-5
TGTGCCAGCAGCTTGGGCCCCAGCGGGGGCTACACCTTC
CASSLGPSGGYTF
>-|15|TRBJ2-5|TRBD1|TRBV4-1
TGCGCCAGCAGCCAAGGTGACAGGGACCAAGAGACCCAGTACTTC
CASSQGDRDQETQYF
>once|13|TRBJ1-5|-|TRBV28
TGTGCCAGCAGTTTTGCGCGGGGTGGGCCCCAGCATTTT
CASSFARGGPQHF
>-|16|TRBJ2-7|TRBD2|TRBV11-3
TGTGCCAGCAGCTTAGAGACTAGCGGGGGAACCTACGAGCAGTACTTC
CASSLETSGGTYEQYF
>-|14|TRBJ1-6|-|TRBV6-5
TGTGCCAGCAGTTACTCGGGACATACTTCACCCCTCCACTTT
CASSYSGHTSPLHF
>-|14|TRBJ2-5|-|TRBV18
TGTGCCAGCTCACCACCGGGGAGCGTGGAGACCCAGTACTTC
CASSPPGSVETQYF
>-|12|TRBJ2-5|-|TRBV2
TGTGCCAGCAGGGGGCTGGTAGAGACCCAGTACTTC
CASRGLVETQYF
>-|16|TRBJ1-6|-|TRBV6-1
TGTGCCAGCAGTGAAGGATTATGGACAGTTAATTCACCCCTCCACTTT
CASSEGLWTVNSPLHF
>-|11|TRBJ2-7|-|TRBV10-3
TGTGCCATCAGTGTACAATGGGAGCAGTACTTC
CAISVQWEQYF
>-|15|TRBJ1-2|TRBD1|TRBV19
TGTGCCAGTATTGACAGGGGTGCAACGAACTATGGCTACACCTTC
CASIDRGATNYGYTF
>-|15|TRBJ2-5|-|TRBV4-2
TGTGCCAGCAGCCAAAGGGGCAGATTCCAAGAGACCCAGTACTTC
CASSQRGRFQETQYF
>-|12|TRBJ1-1|-|TRBV11-2
TGTGCCAGCAGCACGGGGGTAACTGAAGCTTTCTTT
CASSTGVTEAFF
>-|17|TRBJ2-1|-|TRBV19
TGTGCCAGTATGCAGGGGTGGGGCAGGGGACCTAACAATGAGCAGTTCTTC
CASMQGWGRGPNNEQFF
>-|11|TRBJ2-1|TRBD2|TRBV2
TGTGCCAGCCAAACTAGCGGACGGCAGTTCTTC
CASQTSGRQFF
>-|13|TRBJ2-7|-|TRBV5-1
TGCGCCAGCAGCTCAGGACAGAGCTACGAGCAGTACTTC
CASSSGQSYEQYF